This entry describes one TCR beta chain. Authors' data handling: The assay estimated nucleated cells by amplifying reference gene primers. Data came from immunoSEQ multiplex PCR; TCRdb stores just in-frame clones and leaves some out. Clone size and V and J calls were adopted from that table, with D and trimming inferred from the DNA. This table holds 450,000 to 500,000 clones, 80% to 90% found once. These data are taken from a study of blood T cell repertoires in COVID-19. On the study more broadly: Samples came from the United States, Italy and Spain, spanning acute and convalescent COVID-19.

The ends were cut back, 0 bases at V and 1 base at J, with 9 bases in the middle. The germline V gene encodes CDR1 LNHDA and CDR2 SQIVND (reference sequence). This CDR3 has 15 amino acids. The sequenced sample consisted of peripheral blood. The sequence was collected from a human donor in a cohort sampled during active COVID-19. The V call is TRBV19, the J call TRBJ1-1; D gene ambiguous. CDR3 sequence (DNA): TGTGCCAGTAGTATAGATCGTAGAGCGAACACTGAAGCTTTCTTT. As protein: CASSIDRRANTEAFF. The full variable domain, completed using reference TRBV19 and TRBJ1-1, is DGGITQSPKYLFRKEGQNVTLSCEQNLNHDAMYWYRQDPGQGLRLIYYSQIVNDFQKGDIAEGYSVSREKKESFPLTVTSAQKNPTAFYLCASSIDRRANTEAFFGQGTRLTVV.